The clone carrying this T cell receptor beta chain came up a few times. Using RNA transcripts, the TCR beta CDR3 regions were amplified. A first-round RT-PCR used HTBI primers, followed by a second-round multiplex PCR. Via MiXCR, TCRdb re-called the multiplex PCR reads, giving one row per CDR3 protein. The table lists about 740,000 distinct CDR3 sequences, roughly two fifths of them singletons, with 44% in the top ten. CDR3 length equals 17 residues. The V segment lost 5 bases and the J segment 5 bases; nucleotides outside the gene matches: 10. Per germline, CDR1 SEHNR and CDR2 FQNEAQ (reference sequence). The data are from a study of Graves' ophthalmopathy and Graves' hyperthyroidism.

Sequenced input: peripheral blood. The clonotype was recovered from an adult man with Graves' ophthalmopathy. The V gene is TRBV7-9, the J gene TRBJ2-7; 15 bases line up with TRBD2. The CDR3 nucleotides read TGTGCCAGCAGCGCCTGGACTAGCGGGAGGGCCGTCCACGAGCAGTACTTC. This encodes CASSAWTSGRAVHEQYF.